This TCR beta chain comes out of a study of vaccination and CD4 T cells after COVID-19. The overall study: Post-diagnosis, post-COVID samples were collected after a median approximately 100 days, ranging 35 to 161. Study-level results: There was no significant change from roughly 21 to 40 median reactive clonotypes. Spike mono-reactivity was found in 304 of the 307 vaccine-specific clones identified in convalescent patients.

Sequencing of cultured CD4+ T cell DNA used the Oncomine TCR Beta short-read assay. From the PCR reads, TCRdb called clonotypes with MiXCR, one entry per CDR3 protein. Of fewer than 20,000 distinct CDR3 sequences in the sample, about 38% were seen once. Remarks on this clonotype: Its antigen remains unknown.

Treatment reported: roughly 10-day PBMC culture with coronavirus spike peptide pools or control peptides (ViraFEST assay). ViraFEST enlarged antigen-specific T cell populations with peptide pools and afterwards sequenced TCRs. The CDR3 consists of 16 residues. Germline V gene lookup returns CDR1 SSHAT and CDR2 FNYEAQ (reference sequence). V lost 4 bases to trimming and J lost 0 bases, with 13 bases between them. The receptor comes from a human donor who received a COVID-19 vaccine. The V gene is TRBV7-7, the J gene TRBJ2-1; TRBD2 might be the D (6 bases). The sequenced sample was CD4+ T cells from blood, cultured in vitro, obtained before SARS-CoV-2 vaccination. CDR3 nucleotides: TGTGCCAGCAGCTCTACTAGCCAGAGCTCCTACAATGAGCAGTTCTTC. This translates into CASSSTSQSSYNEQFF.